Below, 10 T cell receptor beta chains from the same sample are listed, as sequenced in a study of T cells in Graves' hyperthyroidism and ophthalmopathy (dated by TCRdb to between 2018 and 2021). The library was made by multiplex PCR. Sequenced on an Illumina HiSeq 2000. The TCR beta CDR3 regions were amplified from the RNA transcripts. For the first round of RT-PCR on the TCR CDR3, the HTBI primer set was used together with the Qiagen OneStep RT-PCR kit. TCRdb reworked the public reads: Q25 trimming with fastp, MiXCR clone assembly, productive beta chains retained. Rows are combined by CDR3 protein, so each entry shows the most common genes and DNA. This sample comprises 450,000 to 650,000 distinct CDR3 sequences, less than 25% of them detected only once. Approximately 25% of the sample is in the top ten clones. Sequenced sample: blood. These receptors were taken from a man in his late teens or twenties with Graves' hyperthyroidism.

In regard to this clonotype: A much larger clone differs by one base, so this may be a read error. V gene TRBV20-1 combines with J gene TRBJ2-5; D remains ambiguous. V was pared by 6 bases and J by 1 base, with 18 bases between. The CDR3 has 15 amino acids. Germline assignment: CDR1 DFQATT and CDR2 SNEGSKA (reference sequence). The CDR3 loop reads CSAYRLEALQETQYF. The CDR3, as DNA: TGCAGTGCCTACCGTCTCGAGGCCCTCCAAGAGACCCAGTACTTC.

This clonotype was counted ten times or more. The V gene is TRBV6-5, the J gene TRBJ2-7; D unclear. The V end lost 11 bases, the J end lost 0 bases, and 17 bases lay between the germline ends. The CDR3 spans 14 residues. The germline V gene encodes CDR1 MNHEY and CDR2 SVGAGI. DNA of the CDR3: TGTGCCCGAGACCGGGCCCCTAACTCCTACGAGCAGTACTTC. This sequence encodes CARDRAPNSYEQYF.

This clonotype was found a few times. This sequence joins TRBV6-7 and TRBJ2-7; the D is unclear. TRBV6-7 is annotated as an ORF whose role is uncertain. The CDR3 is made up of 8 amino acids. V was shortened by 8 bases and J by 4 bases, with 0 bases between the two germline ends. The CDR3 bases are TGTGCCAGCTACGAGCAGTACTTC. This gives the protein CASYEQYF.

This clonotype has a count of ten or more. A much larger clone differs from this one at a single base, so this may be a read error. The chain uses TRBV12-5 and TRBJ1-2; unclear D gene. This CDR3 has 15 amino acids. Germline CDR1 is LGHNT and CDR2 is FRNRAP. The ends were cut back, 1 base at V and 1 base at J, with 10 bases in the middle. CDR3 sequence (DNA): TGTGCTAGTGGTTTGGACAGAAGAGTTAACTATGGCTACACCTTC. Amino acids: CASGLDRRVNYGYTF. The full variable domain, in which reference TRBV12-5 and TRBJ1-2 provide the parts outside the CDR3, is DARVTQTPRHKVTEMGQEVTMRCQPILGHNTVFWYRQTMMQGLELLAYFRNRAPLDDSGMPKDRFSAEMPDATLATLKIQPSEPRDSAVYFCASGLDRRVNYGYTFGSGTRLTVV.

This clonotype was detected a few times. The J gene is TRBJ1-1, the V gene TRBV12-3 or TRBV12-4; 7 nucleotides agree with TRBD1. The V gene end was trimmed by 4 bases and the J gene end by 1 base; junction bases not matched to a gene: 6. CDR3 length equals 15 residues. The CDR3 region has the DNA TGTGCCAGCAGTTCCCCAAACAGGGGGAACACTGAAGCTTTCTTT. Protein product: CASSSPNRGNTEAFF.

This clonotype occurred many times. The chain uses TRBV10-1 and TRBJ2-5; no firm D call. This CDR3 spans 13 amino acids. V was pared by 6 bases and J by 0 bases, with 8 bases between. Germline assignment: CDR1 WNHNN and CDR2 SYGVQD (reference sequence). CDR3 sequence reads: CASSSGYQETQYF. The CDR3 coding sequence is TGCGCCAGCAGCTCCGGCTACCAAGAGACCCAGTACTTC.

In this sample, this clonotype turned up many times. The V gene is TRBV5-5, the J gene TRBJ1-1; a possible D gene is TRBD1 (6 bases). The CDR3 has 13 amino acids. Germline CDR1 reads SGHKS; CDR2 reads YYEKEE (reference sequence). V dropped 5 bases and J dropped 3 bases, with 11 bases sitting between them. CDR3 in amino acids: CASRLQGYTEAFF. CDR3 nucleotide sequence: TGTGCCAGCAGATTACAGGGCTACACTGAAGCTTTCTTT.

The chain links TRBV6-1 to TRBJ2-5, with D maybe TRBD2 (6 bases). The CDR3 has 16 residues. Germline CDR1 is MNHNS and CDR2 is SASEGT. Deletions cut 4 bases from V and 4 bases from J, with 19 bases between. The CDR3 sequence is CASSAYPGGGPETQYF. The CDR3 region has the DNA TGTGCCAGCAGTGCTTACCCCGGAGGAGGGCCAGAGACCCAGTACTTC.

The J gene is TRBJ1-1, the V gene TRBV7-2; D may be TRBD1 (6 bases). The CDR3 is 19 residues long. V lost 5 bases, J lost 3 bases, and 28 bases lay in between. Germline-derived CDR1 and CDR2 are SGHTA and FQGNSA. The CDR3 spells CASSPRIWGGKGGDTEAFF. The CDR3 coding sequence is TGTGCCAGCAGCCCACGCATCTGGGGGGGGAAAGGGGGAGACACTGAAGCTTTCTTT.

This clonotype has a count of ten or more. This rearrangement joins TRBV4-2 to TRBJ2-5; D gene uncertain. The V gene's germline CDR1 is LGHNA and CDR2 YNFKEQ. V lost 1 base, J lost 5 bases, and 8 bases lay in between. There are 13 residues in the CDR3. CDR3 loop: CASSQGAMETQYF. The CDR3 DNA is TGTGCCAGCAGCCAAGGCGCTATGGAGACCCAGTACTTC.